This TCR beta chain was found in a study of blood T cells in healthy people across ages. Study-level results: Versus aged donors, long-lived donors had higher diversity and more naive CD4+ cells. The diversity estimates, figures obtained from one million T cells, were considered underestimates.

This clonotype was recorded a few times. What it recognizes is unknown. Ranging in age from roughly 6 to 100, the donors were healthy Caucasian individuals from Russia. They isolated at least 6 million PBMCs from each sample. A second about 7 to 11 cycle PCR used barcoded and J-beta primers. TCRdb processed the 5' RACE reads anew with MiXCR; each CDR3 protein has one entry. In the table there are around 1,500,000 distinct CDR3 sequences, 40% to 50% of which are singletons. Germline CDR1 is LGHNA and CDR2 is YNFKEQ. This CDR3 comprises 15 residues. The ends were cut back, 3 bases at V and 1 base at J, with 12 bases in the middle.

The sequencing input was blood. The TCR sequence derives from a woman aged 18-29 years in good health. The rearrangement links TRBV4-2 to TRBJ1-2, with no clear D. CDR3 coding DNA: TGTGCCAGCAGCCAGAACCTCTTGCTTAACTATGGCTACACCTTC. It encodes CASSQNLLLNYGYTF.